The T cell receptor beta chain described here comes from a study of T-cell reconstitution after alpha-beta-depleted transplantation in children. Researchers prepared the TCRbeta library using unique molecular identifiers, the study reports. MiXCR was run by TCRdb on the PCR reads, yielding one entry per CDR3 protein. This sample has about 300,000 distinct CDR3 sequences, with around 10% found just once. There are many counts of this clonotype. No antigen is known for it. Broader study findings: Elevated TCRbeta diversity at day 60 was traced, in some patients, to surviving recipient T cells and thymic progenitors. The main origin of T-cell counts and diversity one year after transplant was newly produced T cells. Reported findings indicate that, about two months after transplant, alpha-beta T cells came from several hundred expanded clones, which were derived from non-depleted graft cells.

This sequence was found in a boy younger than two with acute myeloid leukemia, due to receive a stem cell transplant. The sequencing here drew on PBMCs, taken before TCRalphabeta/CD19-depleted stem cell transplant.

In DNA form, the CDR3 reads TGTGCCAGCAGCGGACCCTCCTCTGGGGCCAACGTCCTGACTTTC. Protein: CASSGPSSGANVLTF. The genes are TRBV7-9 and TRBJ2-6, with D hard to call. Deletions cut 5 bases from V and 0 bases from J, with 8 bases between. The CDR3 is 15 amino acids. CDR1 and CDR2 from the germline V gene are SEHNR and FQNEAQ (reference sequence). Based on the CDR3 plus reference TRBV7-9 and TRBJ2-6, the full variable domain is DTGVSQNPRHKITKRGQNVTFRCDPISEHNRLYWYRQTLGQGPEFLTYFQNEAQLEKSRLLSDRFSAERPKGSFSTLEIQRTEQGDSAMYLCASSGPSSGANVLTFGAGSRLTVL.